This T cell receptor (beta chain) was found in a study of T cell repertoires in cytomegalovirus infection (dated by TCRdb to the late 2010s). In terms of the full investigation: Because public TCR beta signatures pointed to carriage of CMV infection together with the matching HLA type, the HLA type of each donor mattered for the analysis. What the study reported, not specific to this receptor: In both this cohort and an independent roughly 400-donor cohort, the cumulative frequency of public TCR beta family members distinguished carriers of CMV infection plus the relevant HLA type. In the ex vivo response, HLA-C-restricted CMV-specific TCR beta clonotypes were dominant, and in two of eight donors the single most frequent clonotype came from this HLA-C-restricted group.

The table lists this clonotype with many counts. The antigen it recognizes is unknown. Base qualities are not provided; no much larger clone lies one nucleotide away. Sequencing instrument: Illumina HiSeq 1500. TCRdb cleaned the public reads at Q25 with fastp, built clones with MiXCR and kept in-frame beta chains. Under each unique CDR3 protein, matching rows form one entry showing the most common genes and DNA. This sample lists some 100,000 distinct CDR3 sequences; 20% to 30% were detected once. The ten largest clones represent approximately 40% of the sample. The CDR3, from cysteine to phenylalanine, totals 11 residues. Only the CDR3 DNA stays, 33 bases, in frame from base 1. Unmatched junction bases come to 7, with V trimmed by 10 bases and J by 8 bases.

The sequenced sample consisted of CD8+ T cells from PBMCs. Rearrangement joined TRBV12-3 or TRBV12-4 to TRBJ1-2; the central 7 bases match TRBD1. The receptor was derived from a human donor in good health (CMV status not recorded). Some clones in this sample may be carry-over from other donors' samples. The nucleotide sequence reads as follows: TGTGCCACCCTCGGGACAGCCGGCTACACCTTC. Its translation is CATLGTAGYTF.